These T cell receptor beta chains were read from a single sample in a study of CD8 T cells in ankylosing spondylitis. TCRdb re-derived calls from the 5' RACE reads in MiXCR, one entry per CDR3 protein. The sample gives 200,000 to 300,000 distinct CDR3 sequences, approximately 7.6% of which show up once; 4.8% is in the top ten. The sequenced sample was blood, either unsorted or a sorted T cell fraction (not recorded which). These receptor sequences come from a female donor with ankylosing spondylitis or in good health (not recorded which). Each CDR3 is given with its conserved first and last residue. A D gene is named only where the DNA matches it firmly. Expanded clones get a size class; other rows say once, few or many, or leave the size out.

d_call	v_call	clone_size	j_call	cdr3_aa	cdr3_nt
TRBD1	TRBV28	many	TRBJ1-3	CASRGRGRGTIYF	TGTGCCAGCAGAGGCAGGGGGCGAGGCACCATATATTTT
-	TRBV30	many	TRBJ2-1	CAWGSGRGNNEQFF	TGTGCCTGGGGATCCGGCCGGGGGAACAATGAGCAGTTCTTC
-	TRBV6-5	-	TRBJ2-5	CASSYSPDEETQYF	TGTGCCAGCAGTTACTCGCCTGACGAAGAGACCCAGTACTTC
TRBD1	TRBV12-3/TRBV12-4	many	TRBJ2-7	CASSTKTGLVQYF	TGTGCCAGCAGCACTAAGACAGGGTTGGTGCAGTACTTC
-	TRBV18	many	TRBJ1-5	CASSPDDNQPQHF	TGTGCCAGCTCACCCGATGACAATCAGCCCCAGCATTTT
-	TRBV15	many	TRBJ2-7	CATSRANAQDEQYF	TGTGCCACCAGCAGAGCTAATGCTCAGGACGAGCAGTACTTC
-	TRBV6-2/TRBV6-3	-	TRBJ2-3	CASRRTTDTQYF	TGTGCCAGCAGGCGTACCACAGATACGCAGTATTTT
-	TRBV11-2	-	TRBJ2-3	CASSPRTDQPQYF	TGTGCCAGCAGCCCGCGGACAGATCAGCCCCAGTATTTT
TRBD1	TRBV12-3/TRBV12-4	many	TRBJ2-7	CASSPTLGTGSYEQYF	TGTGCCAGCAGTCCCACCCTCGGGACAGGGTCCTACGAGCAGTACTTC
-	TRBV20-1	few	TRBJ2-7	CSAPSYPAEKQYF	TGCAGTGCCCCGAGTTATCCGGCGGAAAAGCAGTACTTC
-	TRBV7-8	many	TRBJ2-3	CASSLDPTSADTQYF	TGTGCCAGCAGCTTAGACCCGACTAGTGCAGATACGCAGTATTTT
-	TRBV28	many	TRBJ1-2	CASRPRRGEQGYTF	TGTGCCAGCAGACCACGTCGTGGGGAGCAAGGCTACACCTTC
-	TRBV12-3/TRBV12-4	-	TRBJ2-6	CASSLEGVGANVLTF	TGTGCCAGCAGTTTAGAGGGGGTTGGGGCCAACGTCCTGACTTTC
-	TRBV3-1	many	TRBJ2-2	CASSQEAVGELFF	TGTGCCAGCAGCCAAGAGGCGGTAGGGGAGCTGTTTTTT
-	TRBV5-1	many	TRBJ2-5	CASSFRVGSMETQYF	TGCGCCAGCAGCTTCAGGGTCGGATCGATGGAGACCCAGTACTTC
-	TRBV5-1	many	TRBJ1-1	CASSLRAENTEAFF	TGCGCCAGCAGCTTGCGGGCCGAGAACACTGAAGCTTTCTTT
-	TRBV9	-	TRBJ2-7	CASNRGGWTYEQYF	TGTGCCAGCAACCGAGGGGGGTGGACCTACGAGCAGTACTTC
TRBD1	TRBV12-3/TRBV12-4	many	TRBJ2-2	CASSPPGGRTGELFF	TGTGCCAGCAGCCCCCCAGGGGGCCGGACCGGGGAGCTGTTTTTT
-	TRBV2	-	TRBJ2-4	CASSEAGSVGNIQYF	TGTGCCAGCAGTGAAGCAGGGAGCGTCGGAAACATTCAGTACTTC
-	TRBV6-1	many	TRBJ2-6	CASIGLGALSGANVLTF	TGTGCCAGCATCGGGCTGGGGGCGCTATCTGGGGCCAACGTCCTGACTTTC
-	TRBV5-6	many	TRBJ2-7	CASSLLRGTLSGTYEQYF	TGTGCCAGCAGCTTGTTAAGGGGGACCCTAAGCGGCACCTACGAGCAGTACTTC
TRBD2	TRBV6-5	-	TRBJ2-3	CASSSPGGGTDTQYF	TGTGCCAGCAGTTCCCCGGGGGGGGGCACAGATACGCAGTATTTT
-	TRBV12-3/TRBV12-4	many	TRBJ1-2	CASRRPGETANYGYTF	TGTGCCAGTCGAAGGCCGGGTGAGACTGCAAACTATGGCTACACCTTC
TRBD2	TRBV20-1	many	TRBJ2-1	CSASSETSGEQFF	TGCAGTGCTAGTTCCGAAACTAGCGGAGAGCAGTTCTTC
-	TRBV6-1	-	TRBJ1-1	CASSVRGRGAEAFF	TGTGCCAGCAGCGTCCGGGGTAGGGGGGCTGAAGCTTTCTTT
-	TRBV7-8	-	TRBJ1-4	CASSLVGGQGSEKLFF	TGTGCCAGCAGCTTAGTTGGAGGGCAGGGGAGTGAAAAACTGTTTTTT
-	TRBV2	many	TRBJ1-1	CASKYERATEAFF	TGTGCCAGCAAATACGAACGTGCCACTGAAGCTTTCTTT
-	TRBV20-1	many	TRBJ2-3	CSAEKGGREYSDTQYF	TGCAGTGCTGAAAAAGGGGGACGGGAGTATTCAGATACGCAGTATTTT
-	TRBV7-8	many	TRBJ1-1	CASSLIAGTNTEAFF	TGTGCCAGCAGCTTAATCGCAGGTACGAACACTGAAGCTTTCTTT
-	TRBV7-8	many	TRBJ2-2	CASSLIIGGVANTGELFF	TGTGCCAGCAGCTTAATAATCGGGGGTGTGGCGAACACCGGGGAGCTGTTTTTT
-	TRBV29-1	many	TRBJ2-2	CSVGAKNTGELFF	TGCAGCGTTGGGGCCAAGAACACCGGGGAGCTGTTTTTT